Each of the 25 T cell receptor beta chains below was sequenced from the same sample in a study of beta chain features in type 1 diabetes. Expressed TCRB transcripts were sequenced because the isolated RNA had all been reverse transcribed beforehand. The protocol was immunoSEQ multiplex PCR, while the TCRdb copy is restricted to in-frame clones and leaves out a portion. The table lists some 150,000 clones, approximately 52% of them singletons, with 0.42% in the top ten. The sequencing input was Tregs from blood. The receptors come from a man aged 18 to 29 in good health.

The genes are TRBV15 and TRBJ1-5; possible D gene TRBD1, 5 bases. This CDR3 contains 13 residues. Trimming took off 5 bases at V and 3 bases at J, with 8 bases between the two ends. Per germline, CDR1 LNHNV and CDR2 YYDKDF (reference sequence). Here the CDR3 reads CATSEGANQPQHF. The CDR3 nucleotides are TGTGCCACCAGCGAAGGGGCCAATCAGCCCCAGCATTTT.

The V call is TRBV28, the J call TRBJ1-1; 8 bases align to TRBD1. The CDR3 sequence is 14 residues long. Germline V gives CDR1 MDHEN, CDR2 SYDVKM. With V trimmed by 6 bases and J by 3 bases, 6 bases remained unmatched. The CDR3 DNA is TGTGCCAGCAGCCCCACAGGGGGATACACTGAAGCTTTCTTT. As protein: CASSPTGGYTEAFF.

There are a few counts of this clone. CDR3 residues: CSASPGQGAYTF. The CDR3 DNA follows: TGCAGCGCCTCACCGGGACAGGGTGCCTACACCTTC. The rearrangement links TRBV29-1 to TRBJ1-2; 9 bases map to TRBD1. The CDR3 loop spans 12 amino acids. Germline V lookup: CDR1 SQVTM, CDR2 ANQGSEA. Trimming removed 7 bases from V and 10 bases from J; junction bases left unmatched: 10.

The J gene is TRBJ2-1, the V gene TRBV10-3; 7 nucleotides align to TRBD2. Germline CDR1 is ENHRY and CDR2 is SYGVKD. V trimming: 5 bases; J trimming: 3 bases; junction bases outside the gene matches: 7. This CDR3 is built from 15 residues. The CDR3 coding sequence is TGTGCCATCAGTTCCATGAGCGGGATCTACAATGAGCAGTTCTTC. This sequence encodes CAISSMSGIYNEQFF.

This chain links TRBV5-1 with TRBJ1-3; 9 bases map to TRBD1. The CDR3 runs to 15 residues. V dropped 4 bases and J dropped 1; count of bases not matched to a gene: 3. Germline loops: CDR1 SGHRS, CDR2 YFSETQ. The CDR3 loop is CASSRDRVSGNTIYF. The DNA for the CDR3 is TGCGCCAGCAGCCGGGACAGGGTGTCTGGAAACACCATATATTTT.

The rearrangement links TRBV7-9 to TRBJ2-7, with D possibly matching TRBD1 (5 bases). CDR1 and CDR2 from the germline V gene are SEHNR and FQNEAQ (reference sequence). Trimming removed 4 bases at V and 0 bases at J, with 13 bases between. The CDR3 length is 15 residues. Written as DNA, the CDR3 is TGTGCCAGCAGCTCAACCGTTCAGGGCTCCTACGAGCAGTACTTC. Translated: CASSSTVQGSYEQYF. The full variable domain, rest sourced from reference TRBV7-9 and TRBJ2-7, is DTGVSQNPRHKITKRGQNVTFRCDPISEHNRLYWYRQTLGQGPEFLTYFQNEAQLEKSRLLSDRFSAERPKGSFSTLEIQRTEQGDSAMYLCASSSTVQGSYEQYFGPGTRLTVT.

The rearrangement uses TRBV27 and TRBJ1-4; 8 bases match TRBD1. J was trimmed by 7 bases and V by 3 bases; bases with no gene match: 4. CDR1 is MNHEY and CDR2 is SMNVEV in the germline V gene (reference sequence). CDR3 length: 14 amino acids. The DNA for the CDR3 is TGTGCCAGCAGTTTCCTTGGACAGGGTGAAAAACTGTTTTTT. Translated: CASSFLGQGEKLFF.

J is TRBJ2-3 and V is TRBV7-8, with 9 bases matching TRBD1. The CDR3 totals 17 residues. Germline V gene lookup returns CDR1 SGHVS and CDR2 FQNEAQ. V trimming: 5 bases; J trimming: 4 bases; junction bases outside the gene matches: 13. The DNA of the CDR3 is TGTGCCAGCAGCACCTGGGGACAGGGAGTTGGGGCAGATACGCAGTATTTT. Protein sequence: CASSTWGQGVGADTQYF.

V gene TRBV7-9 combines with J gene TRBJ1-2; D is unclear. The CDR3 loop spans 13 amino acids. The V gene's germline CDR1 is SEHNR and CDR2 FQNEAQ (reference sequence). V was pared by 11 bases and J by 4 bases, with 17 bases between. The CDR3 sequence: CAPAEDPGYGYTF. CDR3 DNA sequence: TGTGCCCCCGCGGAGGACCCGGGCTATGGCTACACCTTC.

The J gene is TRBJ1-1, the V gene TRBV19, with 7 bases fitting TRBD1. Trimming at V came to 6 bases and at J to 6 bases, leaving 7 bases not matched to a gene. This CDR3 has 13 residues. Germline V gene sequence: CDR1 LNHDA, CDR2 SQIVND (reference sequence). CDR3 sequence (DNA): TGTGCCAGTAGAGGAGGGGGCAGGGCTGAAGCTTTCTTT. Translating gives CASRGGGRAEAFF. Full variable domain (missing parts from reference TRBV19 and TRBJ1-1): DGGITQSPKYLFRKEGQNVTLSCEQNLNHDAMYWYRQDPGQGLRLIYYSQIVNDFQKGDIAEGYSVSREKKESFPLTVTSAQKNPTAFYLCASRGGGRAEAFFGQGTRLTVV.

The rearrangement links TRBV7-9 to TRBJ1-1; 8 nucleotides align to TRBD1. From germline, CDR1 is SEHNR and CDR2 FQNEAQ (reference sequence). The CDR3 has 14 residues. The trim removed 0 bases at V and 8 bases at J, leaving 5 bases unmatched. The CDR3 coding sequence is TGTGCCAGCAGCTTAGCAGGACAGGGAGAAGAAGCTTTCTTT. Amino acids: CASSLAGQGEEAFF.

The chain is built from TRBV29-1 and TRBJ1-1, with 8 nucleotides matching TRBD1. The V gene's germline CDR1 is SQVTM and CDR2 ANQGSEA. J gave up 4 bases and V 8 bases, and 9 bases lay outside the gene matches. The CDR3 contains 13 residues. This CDR3 reads CSILQGGGTEAFF. CDR3 coding DNA: TGCAGCATCCTACAGGGGGGCGGCACTGAAGCTTTCTTT.

The chain carries TRBV18 and TRBJ2-2, with 8 bases lining up with TRBD1. V was clipped by 3 bases and J by 7 bases; unmatched bases: 4. Germline CDR1 is KGHSH and CDR2 is LQKENI. This CDR3 has 14 residues. Here the CDR3 reads CASSPGTGVGELFF. CDR3 sequence (DNA): TGTGCCAGCTCACCCGGGACAGGCGTCGGGGAGCTGTTTTTT.

As regards this clone: One end of the junction fails to match germline, which may point to a read error. The chain recombines TRBV5-1 with TRBJ2-1; tentative D call: TRBD2 (6 bases). This CDR3 region has 14 residues. Germline V gives CDR1 SGHRS, CDR2 YFSETQ. CDR3 nucleotide sequence: TGCGCCAGCAGCTTGGGTCTCCTAGCGCCCGAACATGTCTTC. This sequence encodes CASSLGLLAPEHVF. The whole variable domain, filled in from reference TRBV5-1 and TRBJ2-1, reads KAGVTQTPRYLIKTRGQQVTLSCSPISGHRSVSWYQQTPGQGLQFLFEYFSETQRNKGNFPGRFSGRQFSNSRSEMNVSTLELGDSALYLCASSLGLLAPEHVFGPGTRLTVL.

The chain employs TRBV18 and TRBJ2-5, with D uncertain. The CDR3 sequence is 14 residues long. V shed 1 base and J shed 1 base, with 7 bases lying between them. Germline loops: CDR1 KGHSH, CDR2 LQKENI. The CDR3 loop is CASSPLLAQETQYF. The CDR3 DNA is TGTGCCAGCTCACCACTTTTGGCCCAAGAGACCCAGTACTTC.

V gene TRBV28 combines with J gene TRBJ1-2, with D hard to call. Trimming shortened V by 8 bases and J by 1 base, and 8 bases separated the two germline ends. Per germline, CDR1 MDHEN and CDR2 SYDVKM. The CDR3 has 12 residues. CDR3: CASLENNYGYTF. In DNA form, the CDR3 reads TGTGCCAGCCTTGAGAATAACTATGGCTACACCTTC.

The V gene is TRBV6-1, the J gene TRBJ1-5; D may be TRBD1 (5 bases). This CDR3 comprises 14 residues. V lost 3 bases and J 4 bases, leaving 10 bases between the germline ends. CDR1 MNHNS and CDR2 SASEGT come from the germline V gene. In DNA, the CDR3 is TGTGCCAGCAGTGAGGGCAGGGCAAATCAGCCCCAGCATTTT. Its protein product is CASSEGRANQPQHF.

This chain uses TRBV9 with TRBJ2-1; tentative D call: TRBD2 (7 bases). V lost 0 bases and J lost 6, with 16 bases in between. This CDR3 has 16 residues. Looked up from germline, CDR1 is SGDLS and CDR2 is YYNGEE. DNA of the CDR3: TGTGCCAGCAGCGTAGAGGGGGGGACCACAACCAATGAGCAGTTCTTC. Protein sequence: CASSVEGGTTTNEQFF.

This clone was counted only a few times. The chain has TRBV6-5 and TRBJ1-2; TRBD1 agrees at 10 bases. The CDR3 length is 14 residues. J gave up 8 bases and V 0 bases, and 3 bases lay outside the gene matches. Germline-derived CDR1 and CDR2 are MNHEY and SVGAGI. The CDR3 reads CASSYSRDRGGYTF. The DNA of the CDR3 is TGTGCCAGCAGTTACTCCAGGGACAGGGGAGGCTACACCTTC.

This clone has a handful of counts. The rearrangement links TRBV7-3 to TRBJ1-1, with 7 bases that match TRBD1. With 3 bases clipped from V and 5 bases from J, the junction kept 6 bases outside the gene matches. Looked up from germline, CDR1 is SGHTA and CDR2 is FQGTGA. The CDR3 is 14 amino acids. The CDR3 loop is CASSLRQGGTEAFF. In nucleotides, the CDR3 is TGTGCCAGCAGCTTGAGACAGGGTGGGACTGAAGCTTTCTTT. Full variable domain (outside the CDR3, taken from reference TRBV7-3 and TRBJ1-1): GAGVSQTPSNKVTEKGKYVELRCDPISGHTALYWYRQSLGQGPEFLIYFQGTGAADDSGLPNDRFFAVRPEGSVSTLKIQRTERGDSAVYLCASSLRQGGTEAFFGQGTRLTVV.

The CDR3 DNA sequence: TGTGCCAGCAGACCCGCATTGGACTTGCATTTAAATACGCAGTATTTT. Protein sequence: CASRPALDLHLNTQYF. The V gene is TRBV28, the J gene TRBJ2-3; D might be TRBD2 (5 bases). CDR1 MDHEN and CDR2 SYDVKM come from the germline V gene. The CDR3 length is 16 residues. V was shortened by 6 bases and J by 7 bases, with 23 bases between the two germline ends.

This chain uses TRBV30 with TRBJ2-7, with D hard to call. The CDR3 runs to 12 residues. The germline CDR1 and CDR2 sequences are GTSNPN and SVGIG (reference sequence). Trimming stripped 2 bases from V and 0 bases from J, with 5 bases between. CDR3 nucleotides: TGTGCCTGGAGTATCAGCTCCTACGAGCAGTACTTC. Residues: CAWSISSYEQYF. Looking up the rest from reference TRBV30 and TRBJ2-7 gives the full variable domain: SQTIHQWPATLVQPVGSPLSLECTVEGTSNPNLYWYRQAAGRGLQLLFYSVGIGQISSEVPQNLSASRPQDRQFILSSKKLLLSDSGFYLCAWSISSYEQYFGPGTRLTVT.

The chain employs TRBV11-2 and TRBJ2-3; D remains ambiguous. The CDR3 length is 11 residues. Looked up from germline, CDR1 is SGHAT and CDR2 is FQNNGV. Trimming took 3 bases from V and 6 from J, leaving 4 bases between them. CDR3 coding DNA: TGTGCCAGCAGCTTCCTCGATACGCAGTATTTT. As protein: CASSFLDTQYF.

The V gene is TRBV7-9, the J gene TRBJ2-1; 8 nucleotides match TRBD2. The CDR3 extends over 15 amino acids. Trimming at V came to 5 bases and at J to 3 bases, leaving 6 bases not matched to a gene. Germline assignment: CDR1 SEHNR and CDR2 FQNEAQ (reference sequence). CDR3 nucleotide sequence: TGTGCCAGCAGCGTTCTAGCGGGCTTCTACAATGAGCAGTTCTTC. Translation: CASSVLAGFYNEQFF.

The chain has TRBV20-1 and TRBJ2-7; the D gene is possibly TRBD2 (5 bases). The ends were cut back, 6 bases at V and 7 bases at J, with 10 bases in the middle. The CDR3 contains 10 residues. Germline CDR1 reads DFQATT; CDR2 reads SNEGSKA (reference sequence). CDR3 loop: CSASSGEQYF. CDR3 bases: TGCAGTGCCTCGTCGGGAGAGCAGTACTTC.